This TCR beta chain was sequenced for a study of blood T cell repertoires in COVID-19 (dated by TCRdb to the early 2020s). For the study in its entirety: Samples from collaborators originated in the United States, Italy and Spain and spanned both the acute and convalescent phases of COVID-19. The sample metadata nearly always contained a de-identified subject ID, COVID-19 status, age in years and sex. The samples were drawn from the first 160 participants of the ongoing ImmuneRACE study and from 1,254 subjects provided by 6 global collaborators. The repertoires were released in a freely available public database intended as a resource for research on the immune response to SARS-CoV-2. HLA class I and class II types, where available, came from metadata supplied by the sample provider rather than from assay-based typing. Deeply sampled blood TCRbeta repertoires from subjects exposed to, actively infected with, or recovered from COVID-19 were included in the dataset. The material from the prospective study consisted of cDNA or gDNA derived from T cells, B-cell-depleted T cells, or PBMCs. General findings and caveats noted by the study authors: The quantity of clinical and demographic metadata differed by source and by participant and was supplied without curation.

At one collaborating source in Seattle, patients were enrolled during active infection and were followed longitudinally through the course of disease. Whole blood was collected in K2EDTA tubes by collaborating institutions according to the institutions' own protocols. For TCRbeta analysis, collaborators shipped samples in one of three forms: frozen whole blood, isolated PBMCs, or DNA extracted from either of those sample types. This clone has just a few counts. Its antigen specificity is not known. Base qualities are missing; no much larger clone stands one base away. The immunoSEQ Assay, a bias-controlled multiplex PCR, was used to amplify TCRbeta CDR3 regions from genomic DNA. In the authors' own workflow: Nucleated cell counts per sample were estimated from amplification of reference gene primers within the assay. To quantify the absolute abundance of each unique TCRbeta CDR3 rearrangement, sequence reads were collapsed and filtered. For each sample, productive Simpson clonality was calculated as the square root of Simpson's diversity index across productive rearrangements. TCRdb mirrors the immuneACCESS table, restricted to in-frame sequences. Some clones are absent from its copies; in checked studies, under half trace to an unresolved V gene, and the reason for the others is unknown. That table furnishes V, J and clone size, whereas the DNA furnished D and trimming. For this sample the table gives 150,000 to 200,000 clones, of which roughly 79% were detected only once. Around 10% of the sample lies in the top ten.

The clonotype was recovered from a woman of 80 years or more with COVID-19, enrolled during active disease. The sample was peripheral blood.

The sequenced DNA is TGTGCCAGCAGAGAACTGGACAGCCCGCAGTACTTC. This translates into CASRELDSPQYF. This sequence uses TRBV6-6 and TRBJ2-7; TRBD1 is a weak D gene call, 6 bases matching. Reading the germline V gene (reference sequence) gives CDR1 MNHNY and CDR2 SVGAGI. V is clipped by 6 bases and J by 9 bases, and the sequence between their germline boundaries is 15 bases long. From the cysteine up to the phenylalanine, the CDR3 has a length of 12 residues. Only CDR3 DNA remains: 36 bases, in frame from the first base.